Listed below are T cell receptor beta chains from one sample, sequenced in a study of PD-1 blockade in classical Hodgkin lymphoma. Assay: immunoSEQ multiplex PCR; the TCRdb copy retains only in-frame clones and omits some. This sample has roughly 30,000 clones, with 65% to 80% found just once. Specimen: CD4+ T cells from blood, collected before the fourth cycle of nivolumab. The receptors shown here come from a human donor with classical Hodgkin lymphoma. Each CDR3 is given with its conserved first and last residue. The order of the fields is V gene, clone size, D gene, J gene, CDR3 protein, CDR3 DNA. The D gene is left open where the match is weak. Clone sizes are given selectively: once, few, many, or a class where the clone is expanded.

>TRBV19|once|.|TRBJ2-2
CASSRSPNTGELFF
TGTGCCAGTAGTAGATCCCCGAACACCGGGGAGCTGTTTTTT
>TRBV27|.|TRBD1|TRBJ1-5
CATRGQGGDQPQHF
TGTGCCACCAGGGGACAGGGGGGAGACCAGCCCCAGCATTTT
>TRBV19|.|TRBD1|TRBJ2-7
CASSTGGQGPQSRQYF
TGTGCCAGTAGTACTGGGGGACAGGGCCCCCAGAGTCGGCAGTACTTC
>TRBV7-6|few|.|TRBJ2-2
CASSLGGANTGELFF
TGTGCCAGCAGCTTAGGTGGAGCGAACACCGGGGAGCTGTTTTTT
>TRBV28|.|TRBD1|TRBJ2-3
CASSRDRSTDTQYF
TGTGCCAGCAGTCGGGACAGGAGCACAGATACGCAGTATTTT
>TRBV19|.|TRBD2|TRBJ2-1
CASSIDTQREGLQYEQFF
TGTGCCAGTAGTATAGACACCCAGCGGGAGGGCCTACAATATGAGCAGTTCTTC
>TRBV5-4|.|.|TRBJ2-3
CASSLEHGGTDTQYF
TGTGCCAGCAGCCTCGAACACGGAGGCACAGATACGCAGTATTTT
>TRBV28|.|.|TRBJ2-4
CASSFSSLNIQYF
TGTGCCAGCAGTTTCTCTAGTCTTAACATTCAGTACTTC
>TRBV7-8|.|.|TRBJ1-2
CASSPSGDSYGYTF
TGTGCCAGCAGCCCTAGCGGGGACTCTTATGGCTACACCTTC
>TRBV5-4|.|.|TRBJ1-2
CASSSIGEGDYGYTF
TGTGCCAGCAGCTCCATAGGGGAAGGTGACTATGGCTACACCTTC
>TRBV5-1|.|TRBD1|TRBJ1-2
CASSQPGQEGPGYTF
TGCGCCAGCAGCCAACCAGGACAGGAAGGGCCGGGCTACACCTTC
>TRBV27|.|.|TRBJ2-2
CASSLGSIAGELFF
TGTGCCAGCAGTTTGGGGAGTATTGCCGGGGAGCTGTTTTTT
>TRBV5-1|.|.|TRBJ2-5
CASSFQPTGTSKTQYF
TGCGCCAGCAGCTTCCAACCGACAGGTACCTCAAAGACCCAGTACTTC
>TRBV5-1|.|TRBD2|TRBJ2-1
CASSLLAGNEQFF
TGCGCCAGCAGCTTACTAGCGGGCAATGAGCAGTTCTTC
>TRBV9|.|.|TRBJ2-3
CASSVESSTDTQYF
TGTGCCAGCAGCGTAGAGTCGAGCACAGATACGCAGTATTTT